This is a list of T cell receptor beta chains from one sample in a study of T cells after yellow fever vaccination. TCRdb reprocessed the 5' RACE reads with MiXCR, giving one entry per CDR3 protein. Here the sample spans 200,000 to 300,000 distinct CDR3 sequences, 10% to 15% being singletons. The source material was CD4+ T cells sorted from PBMCs, sampled 45 days after the yellow fever booster vaccination. The source is a man under 40 who received the YFV17D yellow fever vaccine. The conserved cysteine and the conserved F or W are not part of the CDR3 here. Each record gives: CDR3 protein, V gene.

CARPGQGLSGANVLT	TRBV20-1
SARNGGYT	TRBV20-1
ASSFGVNYGYT	TRBV5-5
ASSQGGVPYQETQY	TRBV5-1
ASSLGSGGELF	TRBV7-2
ALGREGSYNEQF	TRBV5-4
AWTRGRGTGELF	TRBV30
ASRFGGQGGETQY	TRBV5-5
ASSFLLVALQNEQF	TRBV7-2
SVKGGLLYNEQF	TRBV29-1
ASSSRARSYEQY	TRBV7-8
ASSSRQGINGYT	TRBV7-2
ASSLRLRREGNEQF	TRBV6-5
ASRPTSGSFYVSYEQY	TRBV4-2
ASTSGTSGAWGSYNEQF	TRBV6-2/TRBV6-3
ASSSGDYGYT	TRBV5-1
ASSYLRGVGYGYT	TRBV6-5
ASSLGGEGQPQH	TRBV5-1
ASSRTAREAF	TRBV3-1
ASPTLQRENHNEQF	TRBV27